The entry below describes one TCR beta chain. The specificity of this receptor is unknown. Qualities for individual bases were not recorded, and no much larger clone is one base off. The record originates from a study of Ad26.COV2.S vaccination and SARS-CoV-2 variants (dated by TCRdb to the early 2020s). For the study in its entirety: Donors in the vaccine arm were drawn from COV1001, a multicentre, randomized, double-blind, placebo-controlled phase I-IIa trial testing Ad26.COV2.S in healthy adults. Dosing of Ad26.COV2.S was intramuscular, at either 5x10^10 or 1x10^11 viral particles, delivered as one shot or as two shots spaced 56 days apart. Sequencing of the TCRbeta repertoire served to evaluate the specificity and breadth of SARS-CoV-2-reactive T cell receptors following Ad26.COV2.S vaccination. The TCR-sequenced set comprised approximately 32 samples: some 19 Ad26.COV2.S vaccine recipients, 5 placebo recipients and 8 SARS-CoV-2 convalescent individuals. Participants in the trial were split at random into five groups of five each, receiving low-dose or high-dose Ad26.COV2.S once or twice, or else placebo on both occasions. Blinding of investigators to trial group allocation was maintained during experiments and outcome assessment. Study-wide findings and limitations: After vaccination, spike-specific CD8+ and CD4+ T cell responses were reported to show substantial breadth. Comparable non-spike TCR breadth was observed between vaccine and placebo recipients, consistent with only spike being contained in the vaccine. The authors noted that the TCR breadth and depth analyses may have underestimated total T cell responses. Higher spike-specific TCR breadth was observed in Ad26.COV2.S recipients than in placebo recipients (P = 0.0014). The study was not powered for comparison of responses between vaccine doses or regimens.

The immunoSEQ Assay was the method used to sequence TCRbeta CDR3 regions. After extraction, genomic DNA underwent amplification by bias-controlled multiplex PCR, followed by high-throughput sequencing. Concerning the study's data processing: To quantify the absolute abundance of each unique TCRbeta CDR3 region, sequences were collapsed and filtered. T cell fraction was estimated by normalization of TCRbeta template counts to usable DNA, with usable DNA being measured through amplification of reference genes present in all nucleated cells. Repertoire TCRs were annotated as SARS-CoV-2-specific by exact matching of V gene, CDR3 amino acid sequence and J gene to a known reactive TCR set. The reference SARS-CoV-2 TCR set was derived from MIRA and filtered for enrichment in COVID-19-positive ImmuneCODE repertoires, a step that removed public or cross-reactive TCRs. Drawing on the MIRA antigens, annotated TCRs were analysed further at the level of specific ORF or position within ORF. Depth was the summed frequency of annotated unique rearrangements, while breadth was defined as annotated unique rearrangements over total unique productive rearrangements. Two-sided Wilcoxon rank-sum tests were used to compare TCR breadth between groups. The table was pulled from immuneACCESS by TCRdb, which kept in-frame rearrangements only. Such tables lose some clones; where checked, under half of the loss comes from unresolved V genes, and the rest has no known cause. For V, J and clone size, that table is used; D and trimming come from the DNA. This sample lists approximately 420,000 clones; over 75% were detected once. The ten most abundant clones make up 3.6% of the sample.

CDR1 and CDR2, per the germline V gene (reference sequence), are SEHNR and FQNEAQ. A distance of 5 bases separates the germline ends of V and J, which lose 2 bases and 7 bases respectively. The CDR3 runs 12 residues from the cysteine to the phenylalanine. The only DNA kept is the CDR3, 36 bases in frame from the first base. What this sample's treatment or condition label stands for: 19 received Ad26.COV2.S at low or high dose, single or two shots; several received placebo; per-sample allocation not given. For vaccine and placebo recipients, the sequenced repertoires came from samples collected on day 63 after the first injection. In Cohort 1b, roughly 25 adults aged 18-55 years were enrolled at a single site in Boston, USA, between 29 July and 7 August 2020. Ad26.COV2.S consisted of a replication-incompetent adenovirus type 26 vector by which a prefusion-stabilized SARS-CoV-2 spike protein from the original Wuhan strain was expressed.

The chain is made from TRBV7-9 and TRBJ2-2; the D gene remains uncertain. The origin of this receptor is a person between 18 and 60 years old who received the Ad26.COV2.S COVID-19 vaccine or a placebo. This sample comprised peripheral blood, obtained in a trial of Ad26.COV2.S vaccine versus placebo. The CDR3 protein is CASSLLDGELFF. Here is the DNA: TGTGCCAGCAGCTTACTGGACGGGGAGCTGTTTTTT.